This is a list of T cell receptor beta chains from one sample in a study of sequential checkpoint blockade in melanoma. Profiled with immunoSEQ multiplex PCR; TCRdb holds only in-frame clones, not every one. The sample carries some 30,000 clones, roughly 89% recorded once. The starting material was CD8+ T cells sorted from blood (inferred from file names), obtained from a patient given nivolumab and ipilimumab in sequence. All receptors derive from a human donor with melanoma. Each CDR3 is given with its conserved first and last residue. Fields, in order: V gene, J gene, D gene, CDR3 DNA, CDR3 protein. A D gene is named only where the DNA matches it firmly.

v_gene: TRBV5-6; j_gene: TRBJ2-5; d_gene: TRBD2; CDR3nt: TGTGCCAGCAGCTTCGGACTAGCATTCGAGACCCAGTACTTC; CDR3aa: CASSFGLAFETQYF
v_gene: TRBV6-4; j_gene: TRBJ1-1; d_gene: NA; CDR3nt: TGTGCCAGCAGGGCCGATGGGGAGTACACTGAAGCTTTCTTT; CDR3aa: CASRADGEYTEAFF
v_gene: TRBV9; j_gene: TRBJ2-1; d_gene: NA; CDR3nt: TGTGCCAGCAGCGTGAGCGGGTTCTTGGACAATGAGCAGTTCTTC; CDR3aa: CASSVSGFLDNEQFF
v_gene: TRBV7-8; j_gene: TRBJ2-7; d_gene: TRBD2; CDR3nt: TGTGCCAGCAGCCCTACCTTGGTGGGACTAGCGTCCCACGAGCAGTACTTC; CDR3aa: CASSPTLVGLASHEQYF
v_gene: TRBV5-5; j_gene: TRBJ2-7; d_gene: TRBD2; CDR3nt: TGTGCCAGCAGCTTCGGACTAGCGGCCTCATCCTACGAGCAGTACTTC; CDR3aa: CASSFGLAASSYEQYF
v_gene: TRBV27; j_gene: TRBJ1-5; d_gene: TRBD1; CDR3nt: TGTGCCAGCAGCCCGGGGACAGGGAATCAGCCCCAGCATTTT; CDR3aa: CASSPGTGNQPQHF
v_gene: TRBV5-1; j_gene: TRBJ1-1; d_gene: TRBD1; CDR3nt: TGCGCCAGCAGCTGGACAGGGGGCAAGAACACTGAAGCTTTCTTT; CDR3aa: CASSWTGGKNTEAFF
v_gene: TRBV27; j_gene: TRBJ2-4; d_gene: TRBD1; CDR3nt: TGTGCCAGCAGTTACGACAGGGGAAACATTCAGTACTTC; CDR3aa: CASSYDRGNIQYF
v_gene: TRBV27; j_gene: TRBJ2-7; d_gene: TRBD2; CDR3nt: TGTGCCAGCAGTCCGTTTCGGGGGGCCTACGAGCAGTACTTC; CDR3aa: CASSPFRGAYEQYF
v_gene: TRBV28; j_gene: TRBJ1-4; d_gene: TRBD1; CDR3nt: TGTGCCAGCAACGCCGGGACAGGGAATGAAAAACTGTTTTTT; CDR3aa: CASNAGTGNEKLFF
v_gene: TRBV2; j_gene: TRBJ2-3; d_gene: NA; CDR3nt: TGTGCCAGCAGTGACCCCCCGGCCAGCACAGGTACGCAGTATTTT; CDR3aa: CASSDPPASTGTQYF
v_gene: TRBV27; j_gene: TRBJ1-6; d_gene: NA; CDR3nt: TGTGCCAGCAGTTTATCTCGGCAGGGAAATTCACCCCTCCACTTT; CDR3aa: CASSLSRQGNSPLHF
v_gene: TRBV7-2; j_gene: TRBJ1-1; d_gene: TRBD1; CDR3nt: TGTGCCAGCAGCCTTATACAGGGGCGAAACACTGAAGCTTTCTTT; CDR3aa: CASSLIQGRNTEAFF
v_gene: TRBV7-3; j_gene: TRBJ2-2; d_gene: TRBD1; CDR3nt: TGTGCCAGCAGCACTCTAGCAGGGGGGAACACCGGGGAGCTGTTTTTT; CDR3aa: CASSTLAGGNTGELFF
v_gene: TRBV6-6; j_gene: TRBJ2-2; d_gene: NA; CDR3nt: TGTGCCAGCAGTTTCTCCGGGACAATTCCCGGGGAGCTGTTTTTT; CDR3aa: CASSFSGTIPGELFF
v_gene: TRBV5-6; j_gene: TRBJ1-3; d_gene: TRBD1; CDR3nt: TGTGCCAGCAGCCCGACAGGGACTGGAAACACCATATATTTT; CDR3aa: CASSPTGTGNTIYF